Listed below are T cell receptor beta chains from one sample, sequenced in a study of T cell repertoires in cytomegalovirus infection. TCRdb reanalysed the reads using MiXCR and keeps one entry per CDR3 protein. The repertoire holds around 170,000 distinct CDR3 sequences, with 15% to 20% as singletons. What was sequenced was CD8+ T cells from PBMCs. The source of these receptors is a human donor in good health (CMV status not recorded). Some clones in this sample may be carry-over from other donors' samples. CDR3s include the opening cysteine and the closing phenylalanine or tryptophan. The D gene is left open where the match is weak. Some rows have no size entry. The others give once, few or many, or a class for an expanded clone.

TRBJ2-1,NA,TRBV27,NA,CASSPSGLFNEQFF,TGTGCCAGCAGTCCATCGGGACTGTTCAATGAGCAGTTCTTC
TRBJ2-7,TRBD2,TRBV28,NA,CASRISGASSYEQYF,TGTGCCAGCAGAATTAGCGGGGCAAGCTCCTACGAGCAGTACTTC
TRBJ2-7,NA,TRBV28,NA,CASSLGGPYEQYF,TGTGCCAGCAGTTTAGGGGGTCCCTACGAGCAGTACTTC
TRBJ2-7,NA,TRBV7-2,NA,CASSSTKGWAPTYEQYF,TGTGCCAGCAGCTCAACCAAGGGGTGGGCTCCAACCTACGAGCAGTACTTC
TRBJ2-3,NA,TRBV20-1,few,CSARDSGESADTQYF,TGCAGTGCTAGAGATAGCGGTGAGTCCGCAGATACGCAGTATTTT
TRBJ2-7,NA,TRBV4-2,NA,CASSQVAVDEQYF,TGTGCCAGCAGCCAAGTAGCTGTCGACGAGCAGTACTTC
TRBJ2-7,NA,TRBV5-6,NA,CASSLAADIPYEQYF,TGTGCCAGCAGCTTGGCCGCCGACATCCCCTACGAGCAGTACTTC
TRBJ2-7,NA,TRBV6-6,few,CASSQAKETGPSEQYF,TGTGCCAGCAGCCAAGCAAAAGAGACGGGGCCCTCCGAGCAGTACTTC
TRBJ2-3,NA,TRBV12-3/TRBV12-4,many,CASSLEGFGDTQYF,TGTGCCAGCAGTTTAGAGGGGTTCGGAGATACGCAGTATTTT
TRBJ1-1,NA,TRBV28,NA,CASSLGPEAFF,TGTGCCAGCAGTTTAGGACCTGAAGCTTTCTTT
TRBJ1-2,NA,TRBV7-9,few,CASSFDGPYGYTF,TGTGCCAGCAGCTTCGACGGGCCATATGGCTACACCTTC
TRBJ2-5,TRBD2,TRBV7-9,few,CASSLAASGSSETQYF,TGTGCCAGCAGCTTAGCGGCTAGCGGGAGTTCAGAGACCCAGTACTTC
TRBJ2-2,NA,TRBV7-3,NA,CASRLSGELFF,TGTGCCAGCCGCCTGTCCGGAGAGCTGTTTTTT
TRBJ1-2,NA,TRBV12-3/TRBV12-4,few,CASSPWGGGDSSYGYTF,TGTGCCAGCAGTCCTTGGGGTGGGGGGGACTCTTCCTATGGCTACACCTTC
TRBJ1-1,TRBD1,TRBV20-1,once,CSAQGQGAAEAFF,TGCAGTGCACAGGGACAGGGGGCTGCTGAAGCTTTCTTT
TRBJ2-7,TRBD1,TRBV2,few,CASSSSDRGLWEQYF,TGTGCCAGCAGTTCCTCGGACAGGGGGCTTTGGGAGCAGTACTTC
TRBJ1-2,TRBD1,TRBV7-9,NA,CASSFTTGGNGYTF,TGTGCCAGCAGCTTTACGACAGGGGGAAACGGCTACACCTTC
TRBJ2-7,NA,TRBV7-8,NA,CASSYGSKMVEQYF,TGTGCCAGCAGCTACGGGTCCAAGATGGTCGAGCAGTACTTC
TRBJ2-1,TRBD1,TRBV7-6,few,CASSLNRDRAGNEQFF,TGTGCCAGCAGCCTAAACCGGGACAGAGCTGGCAATGAGCAGTTCTTC